This entry features one TCR beta chain sequence. This record comes from a study of control samples from healthy donors and cancer patients. The repertoire was sequenced with immunoSEQ multiplex PCR; TCRdb's copy has only in-frame clones and lacks some. The profile shows about 52,000 clones, over 85% of them singletons. Per germline, CDR1 LNHNV and CDR2 YYDKDF (reference sequence). The CDR3 is 16 residues long. Trimming took off 5 bases at V and 0 bases at J, with 11 bases between the two ends. Sequenced: blood. This TCR was recovered from a man aged 30 to 45 in good health. The chain is built from TRBV15 and TRBJ1-6; D gene unclear. The CDR3: CATSGLSSSYNSPLHF. CDR3 bases: TGTGCCACCAGCGGACTCAGTTCCTCCTATAATTCACCCCTCCACTTT.